The text below deals with one T cell receptor beta chain. Here immunoSEQ multiplex PCR was the method, and the copy in TCRdb shows in-frame clones only, minus some. The table shows approximately 580,000 clones, with about four fifths occurring only once. The sample belongs to a study of shared T cell receptors in the human thymus. After removal of 2 bases from V and 6 bases from J, the junction contained 2 bases not matched to a gene. The CDR3 extends over 14 amino acids. The germline gives CDR1 LGHNA, CDR2 YNFKEQ. This same sample was also taken into another study, of human thymus T cells. That source reports: Among the donors, all were healthy Finnish infants having corrective surgery for congenital heart defects. The source of the thymus tissue was resections taken during corrective heart surgery. A high degree of thymic repertoire overlap among unrelated individuals was reported in related research.

This TCR was sampled from a boy under two years old with a congenital heart defect. The sequenced sample was thymocytes. The rearrangement joins TRBV4-2 to TRBJ2-1, with 9 nucleotides matching TRBD1. CDR3: CASSQLTGGNEQFF. The CDR3 nucleotides read TGTGCCAGCAGCCAATTGACAGGGGGCAATGAGCAGTTCTTC.